Listed below are T cell receptor beta chains from one sample, sequenced in a study of circulating tumor DNA in untreated peripheral T-cell lymphoma. The assay was immunoSEQ multiplex PCR, and TCRdb's table has in-frame clones only and misses some. Of several thousand clones detected, roughly four fifths appear once; the ten largest clones hold 2% to 2.5%. The sample taken for sequencing was tumor tissue. Source of these receptors: a human donor with peripheral T-cell lymphoma. Both conserved end residues are part of each CDR3. A D gene is named only where the DNA matches it firmly. For some rows the clone size is stated as once, few or many, or as a class when expanded; others skip it.

NA	NA	TRBV30	TRBJ1-2	TGTGCCTGGAGTGCTGGGCCGTTGAACTATGGCTACACCTTC	CAWSAGPLNYGYTF
NA	NA	TRBV14	TRBJ1-2	TGTGCCAGCAGCCTAGAAGGAGGGACCAACTATGGCTACACCTTC	CASSLEGGTNYGYTF
NA	NA	TRBV5-1	TRBJ2-1	TGCGCCAGCACTCCAGGAGGGGGCTACAATGAGCAGTTCTTC	CASTPGGGYNEQFF
NA	NA	TRBV9	TRBJ1-1	TGTGCCAGTGGGGACTCTATGAACACTGAAGCTTTCTTT	CASGDSMNTEAFF
NA	NA	TRBV18	TRBJ1-1	TGTGCCAGCTCCGCACTTGGGGGCACTGAAGCTTTCTTT	CASSALGGTEAFF
NA	NA	TRBV30	TRBJ1-2	TGTGCCTGGACGCAGGGAACCTATGGCTACACCTTC	CAWTQGTYGYTF
NA	NA	TRBV14	TRBJ2-7	TGTGCCAGCAGCCAAGAGAGGACATTTGGTTACGAGCAGTACTTC	CASSQERTFGYEQYF
NA	TRBD1	TRBV30	TRBJ2-7	TGTGCCTGGGCCCCCGGACAGGGGAGCGAGCAGTACTTC	CAWAPGQGSEQYF
NA	NA	TRBV6-8	TRBJ2-7	TGTGCCAGCAGTCGGGGTACAACCTACGAGCAGTACTTC	CASSRGTTYEQYF
NA	NA	TRBV11-3	TRBJ2-3	TGTGCCAGCAGCTTAAAGGAGGGCACAGATACGCAGTATTTT	CASSLKEGTDTQYF
NA	NA	TRBV30	TRBJ2-3	TGTGCCTGGAGTGAGAGCACAGATACGCAGTATTTT	CAWSESTDTQYF
NA	TRBD1	TRBV30	TRBJ1-1	TGTGCCTGGAGTGTCGGATTTGATCAAATACAGGGGGCTTTGAGGAACACTGAAGCTTTCTTT	CAWSVGFDQIQGALRNTEAFF
NA	TRBD1	TRBV19	TRBJ1-1	TGTGCCAGTAGTCCGCGACAGGGGACGAACACTGAAGCTTTCTTT	CASSPRQGTNTEAFF
NA	TRBD1	TRBV7-6	TRBJ1-5	TGTGCCAGCAGCTTAGGGGACAGGGAGAATCAGCCCCAGCATTTT	CASSLGDRENQPQHF
few	NA	TRBV19	TRBJ1-1	TGTGCCAGTAGTAACCGGGACGGTGACACTGAAGCTTTCTTT	CASSNRDGDTEAFF
NA	NA	TRBV19	TRBJ1-1	TGTGCCAGTAGTATAGCCGGAGGCACTGAAGCTTTCTTT	CASSIAGGTEAFF
NA	NA	TRBV11-3	TRBJ1-2	TGTGCCAGCAGCCCCAGCCCGTATGGCACTAACTATGGCTACACCTTC	CASSPSPYGTNYGYTF
NA	NA	TRBV6-8	TRBJ1-1	TGTGCCAGCAGTTACGCCGGGGGCACTGAAGCTTTCTTT	CASSYAGGTEAFF
once	NA	TRBV7-1	TRBJ1-1	TGTGCCAGCAGCTTTGGGGGAGGAACTGAAGCTTTCTTT	CASSFGGGTEAFF
once	NA	TRBV19	TRBJ1-1	TGTGCCAGTAATTTAGGGAATACTGAAGCTTTCTTT	CASNLGNTEAFF
NA	NA	TRBV30	TRBJ1-1	TGTGCCTGGAGTACACAGGGCAGAACTGAAGCTTTCTTT	CAWSTQGRTEAFF
NA	NA	TRBV5-1	TRBJ2-1	TGCGCCAGCAGCTTGGTTGCGCGTGGCTCCTACAATGAGCAGTTCTTC	CASSLVARGSYNEQFF
NA	NA	TRBV6-8	TRBJ2-3	TGTGCCAGCAGTTACTCTGAGGAGGTCGGGCCGGGTACGCAGTATTTT	CASSYSEEVGPGTQYF
NA	NA	TRBV12-5	TRBJ2-1	TGTGCCAGTAGCCCACTGGGGGAGATGAATGAGCAGTTCTTC	CASSPLGEMNEQFF
NA	TRBD1	TRBV5-1	TRBJ1-3	TGCGCCAGCAGCTTTCTCGACAGGGGGAGCTCTGGAAACACCATATATTTT	CASSFLDRGSSGNTIYF
NA	TRBD1	TRBV6-8	TRBJ2-3	TGTGCCAGCAGTGTCGGACAGGGGGTCAGTGATACGCAGTATTTT	CASSVGQGVSDTQYF
few	TRBD1	TRBV6-8	TRBJ1-1	TGTGCCAGCAGTCCTTCAGGACAGGGAGAGACTGAAGCTTTCTTT	CASSPSGQGETEAFF
NA	TRBD1	TRBV30	TRBJ1-5	TGTGCCTCCCAGGGGGGGAGCAATCAGCCCCAGCATTTT	CASQGGSNQPQHF
NA	NA	TRBV30	TRBJ1-1	TGTGCCTGGAGTCCCACCCAAGGCCACACTGAAGCTTTCTTT	CAWSPTQGHTEAFF
once	TRBD1	TRBV6-8	TRBJ1-4	TGTGCCAGCAGCTCCCGACAGGGCCCTGCAACTAATGAAAAACTGTTTTTT	CASSSRQGPATNEKLFF
NA	NA	TRBV29-1	TRBJ1-4	TGCAGCGTTGAAGACGGGGGGGCTAATGAAAAACTGTTTTTT	CSVEDGGANEKLFF
once	TRBD1	TRBV2	TRBJ1-4	TGTGCCAGCAGCGATCGGACAGGGAACGAAAAACTGTTTTTT	CASSDRTGNEKLFF